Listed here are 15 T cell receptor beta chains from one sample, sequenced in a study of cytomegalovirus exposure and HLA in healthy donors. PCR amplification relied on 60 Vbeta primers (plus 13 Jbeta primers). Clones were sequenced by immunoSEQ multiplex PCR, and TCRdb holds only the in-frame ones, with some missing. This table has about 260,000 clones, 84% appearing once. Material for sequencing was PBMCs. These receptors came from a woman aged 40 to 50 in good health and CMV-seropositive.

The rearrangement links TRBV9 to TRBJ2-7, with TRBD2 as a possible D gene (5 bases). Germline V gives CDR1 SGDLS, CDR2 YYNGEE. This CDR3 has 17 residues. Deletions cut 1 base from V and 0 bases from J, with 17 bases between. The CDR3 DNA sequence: TGTGCCAGCAGCGTACACTGGCTTGGAGGCAGCTCCTACGAGCAGTACTTC. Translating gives CASSVHWLGGSSYEQYF.

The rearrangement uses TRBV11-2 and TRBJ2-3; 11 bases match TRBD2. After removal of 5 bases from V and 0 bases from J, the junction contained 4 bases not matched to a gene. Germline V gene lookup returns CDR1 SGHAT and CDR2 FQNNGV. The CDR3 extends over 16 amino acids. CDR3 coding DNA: TGTGCCAGCAGCAGGGGACTAGCGGTTAGCACAGATACGCAGTATTTT. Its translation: CASSRGLAVSTDTQYF. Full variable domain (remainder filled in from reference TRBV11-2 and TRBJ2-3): EAGVAQSPRYKIIEKRQSVAFWCNPISGHATLYWYQQILGQGPKLLIQFQNNGVVDDSQLPKDRFSAERLKGVDSTLKIQPAKLEDSAVYLCASSRGLAVSTDTQYFGPGTRLTVL.

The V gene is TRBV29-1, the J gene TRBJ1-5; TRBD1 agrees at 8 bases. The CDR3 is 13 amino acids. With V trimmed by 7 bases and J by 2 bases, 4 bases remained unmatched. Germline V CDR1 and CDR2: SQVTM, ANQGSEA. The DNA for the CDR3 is TGCAGCGCCGGACAGGGAGGCAATCAGCCCCAGCATTTT. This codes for CSAGQGGNQPQHF.

The CDR3 loop reads CASSASGRSNEQFF. The CDR3 DNA reads as TGTGCCAGCAGCGCTAGCGGGAGGTCAAATGAGCAGTTCTTC. This sequence joins TRBV9 and TRBJ2-1; 11 bases are shared with TRBD2. The V segment lost 3 bases and the J segment 7 bases; nucleotides outside the gene matches: 3. Germline V lookup: CDR1 SGDLS, CDR2 YYNGEE. The CDR3 sequence is 14 residues long.

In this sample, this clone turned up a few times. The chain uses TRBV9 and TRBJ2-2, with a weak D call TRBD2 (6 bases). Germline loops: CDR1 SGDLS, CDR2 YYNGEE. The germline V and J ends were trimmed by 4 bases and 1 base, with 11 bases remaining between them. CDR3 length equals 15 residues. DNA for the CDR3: TGTGCCAGCAGCCAACGGGACTTGAACACCGGGGAGCTGTTTTTT. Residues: CASSQRDLNTGELFF.

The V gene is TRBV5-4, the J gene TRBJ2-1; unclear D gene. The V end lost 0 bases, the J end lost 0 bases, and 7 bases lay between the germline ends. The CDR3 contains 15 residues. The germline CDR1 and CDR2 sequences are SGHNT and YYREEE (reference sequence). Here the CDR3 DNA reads TGTGCCAGCAGCTTGGAATCCAGCTCCTACAATGAGCAGTTCTTC. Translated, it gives CASSLESSSYNEQFF.

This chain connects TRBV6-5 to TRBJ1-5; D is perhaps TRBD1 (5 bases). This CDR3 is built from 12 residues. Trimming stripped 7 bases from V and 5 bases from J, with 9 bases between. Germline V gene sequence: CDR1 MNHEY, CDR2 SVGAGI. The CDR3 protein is CASKGGDQPQHF. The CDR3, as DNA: TGTGCCAGCAAAGGAGGGGATCAGCCCCAGCATTTT.

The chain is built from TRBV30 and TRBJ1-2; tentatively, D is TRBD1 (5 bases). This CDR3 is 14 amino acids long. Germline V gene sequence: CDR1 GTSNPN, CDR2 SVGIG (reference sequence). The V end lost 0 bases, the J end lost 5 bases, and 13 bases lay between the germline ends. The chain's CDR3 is CAWSVGGSGYGYTF. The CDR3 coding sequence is TGTGCCTGGAGTGTTGGGGGGTCAGGGTATGGCTACACCTTC.

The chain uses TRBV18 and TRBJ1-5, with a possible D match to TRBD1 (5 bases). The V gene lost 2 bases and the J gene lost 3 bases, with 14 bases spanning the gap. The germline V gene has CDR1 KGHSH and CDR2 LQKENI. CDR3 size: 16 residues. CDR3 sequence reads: CASSPGGQGFNQPQHF. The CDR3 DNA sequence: TGTGCCAGCTCACCAGGCGGTCAGGGTTTCAATCAGCCCCAGCATTTT.

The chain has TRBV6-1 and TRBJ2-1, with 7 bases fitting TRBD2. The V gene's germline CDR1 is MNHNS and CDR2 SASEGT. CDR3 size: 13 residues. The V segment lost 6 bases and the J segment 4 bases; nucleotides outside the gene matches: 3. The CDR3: CASSGTTYNEQFF. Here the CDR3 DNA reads TGTGCCAGCAGCGGGACTACTTACAATGAGCAGTTCTTC.

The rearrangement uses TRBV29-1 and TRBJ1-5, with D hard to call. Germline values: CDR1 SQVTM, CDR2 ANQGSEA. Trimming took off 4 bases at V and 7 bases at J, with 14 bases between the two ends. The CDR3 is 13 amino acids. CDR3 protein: CSVGEDVYQPQHF. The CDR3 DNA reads TGCAGCGTTGGGGAGGACGTTTACCAGCCCCAGCATTTT.

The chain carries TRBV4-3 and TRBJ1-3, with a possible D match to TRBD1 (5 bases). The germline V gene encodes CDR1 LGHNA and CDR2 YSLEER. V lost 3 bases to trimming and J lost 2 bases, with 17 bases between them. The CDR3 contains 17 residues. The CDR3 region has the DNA TGCGCCAGCAGCCAGACCCAGGGCGTAAACCCTGGAAACACCATATATTTT. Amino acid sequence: CASSQTQGVNPGNTIYF.

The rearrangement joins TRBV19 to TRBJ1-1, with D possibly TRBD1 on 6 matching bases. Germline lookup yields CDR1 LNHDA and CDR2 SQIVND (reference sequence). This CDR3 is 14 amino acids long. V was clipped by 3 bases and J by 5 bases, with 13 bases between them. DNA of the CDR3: TGTGCCAGTAGTATGGCAGGGGCGTGGACTGAAGCTTTCTTT. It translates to CASSMAGAWTEAFF.

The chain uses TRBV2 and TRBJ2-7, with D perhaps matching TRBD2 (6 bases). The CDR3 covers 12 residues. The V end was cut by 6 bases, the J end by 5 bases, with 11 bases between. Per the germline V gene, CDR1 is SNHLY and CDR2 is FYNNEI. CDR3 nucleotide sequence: TGTGCCAGCAGGACTAGGAGTCACGAGCAGTACTTC. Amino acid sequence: CASRTRSHEQYF. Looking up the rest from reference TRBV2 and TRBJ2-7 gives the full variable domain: EPEVTQTPSHQVTQMGQEVILRCVPISNHLYFYWYRQILGQKVEFLVSFYNNEISEKSEIFDDQFSVERPDGSNFTLKIRSTKLEDSAMYFCASRTRSHEQYFGPGTRLTVT.

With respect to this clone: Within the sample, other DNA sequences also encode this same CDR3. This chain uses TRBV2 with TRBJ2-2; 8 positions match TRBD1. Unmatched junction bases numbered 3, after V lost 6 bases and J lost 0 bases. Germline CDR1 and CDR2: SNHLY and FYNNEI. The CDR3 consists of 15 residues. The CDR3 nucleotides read TGTGCCAGCAGGGGACAGGCCACGAACACCGGGGAGCTGTTTTTT. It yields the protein CASRGQATNTGELFF. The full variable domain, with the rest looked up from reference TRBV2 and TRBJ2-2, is EPEVTQTPSHQVTQMGQEVILRCVPISNHLYFYWYRQILGQKVEFLVSFYNNEISEKSEIFDDQFSVERPDGSNFTLKIRSTKLEDSAMYFCASRGQATNTGELFFGEGSRLTVL.